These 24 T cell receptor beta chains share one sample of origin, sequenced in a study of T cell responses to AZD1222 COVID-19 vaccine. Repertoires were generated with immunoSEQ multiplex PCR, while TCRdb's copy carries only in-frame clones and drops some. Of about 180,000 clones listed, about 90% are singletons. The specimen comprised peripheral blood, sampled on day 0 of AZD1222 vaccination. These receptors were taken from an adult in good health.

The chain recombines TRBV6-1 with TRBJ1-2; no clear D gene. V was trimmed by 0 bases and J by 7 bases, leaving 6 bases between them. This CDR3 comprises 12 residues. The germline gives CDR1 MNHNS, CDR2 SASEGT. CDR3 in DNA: TGTGCCAGCAGTGAAGCGTTCACTGGCTACACCTTC. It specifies CASSEAFTGYTF.

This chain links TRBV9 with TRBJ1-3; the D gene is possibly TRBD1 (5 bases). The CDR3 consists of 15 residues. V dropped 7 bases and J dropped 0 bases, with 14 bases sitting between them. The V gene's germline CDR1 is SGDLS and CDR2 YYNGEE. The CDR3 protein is CASCRGESSGNTIYF. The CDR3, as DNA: TGTGCCAGCTGCCGGGGCGAGAGCTCTGGAAACACCATATATTTT.

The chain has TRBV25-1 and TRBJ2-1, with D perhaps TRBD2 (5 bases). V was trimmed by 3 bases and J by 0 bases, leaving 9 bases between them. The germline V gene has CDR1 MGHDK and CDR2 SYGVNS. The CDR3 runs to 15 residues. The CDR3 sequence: CASSDSGSSYNEQFF. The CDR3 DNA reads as TGTGCCAGCAGTGATTCGGGGTCCTCCTACAATGAGCAGTTCTTC.

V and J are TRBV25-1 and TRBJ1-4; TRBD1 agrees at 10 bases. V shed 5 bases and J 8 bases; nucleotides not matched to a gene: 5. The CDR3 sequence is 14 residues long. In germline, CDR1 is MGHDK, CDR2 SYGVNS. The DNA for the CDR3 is TGTGCCAGCAGTCGACAGGGGGCGGAAGAAAAACTGTTTTTT. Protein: CASSRQGAEEKLFF.

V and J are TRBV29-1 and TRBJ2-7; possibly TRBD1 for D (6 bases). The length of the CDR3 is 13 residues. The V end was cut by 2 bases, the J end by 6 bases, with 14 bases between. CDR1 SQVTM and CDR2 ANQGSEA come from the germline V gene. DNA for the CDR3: TGCAGCGTTGAAAACAGGGCCCTCGGCGAGCAGTACTTC. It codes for CSVENRALGEQYF.

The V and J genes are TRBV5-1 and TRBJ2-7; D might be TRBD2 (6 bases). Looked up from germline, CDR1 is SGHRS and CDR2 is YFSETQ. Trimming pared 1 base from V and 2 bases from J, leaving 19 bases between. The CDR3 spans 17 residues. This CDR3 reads CASSLSSLGSGAYEQYF. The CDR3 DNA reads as TGCGCCAGCAGCTTGTCTAGTCTAGGATCGGGGGCCTACGAGCAGTACTTC.

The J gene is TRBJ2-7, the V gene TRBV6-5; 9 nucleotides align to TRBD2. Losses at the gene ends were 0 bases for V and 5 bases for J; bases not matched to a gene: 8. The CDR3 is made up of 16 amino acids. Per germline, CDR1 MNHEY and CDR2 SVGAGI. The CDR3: CASSYSPSSGSDEQYF. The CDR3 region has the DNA TGTGCCAGCAGTTACTCGCCCAGTAGCGGGAGCGACGAGCAGTACTTC.

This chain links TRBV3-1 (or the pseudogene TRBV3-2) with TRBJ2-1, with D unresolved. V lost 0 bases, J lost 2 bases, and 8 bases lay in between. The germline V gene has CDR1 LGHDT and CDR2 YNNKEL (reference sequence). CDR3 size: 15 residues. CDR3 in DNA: TGTGCCAGCAGCCAAGATGCCGGAACCTACAATGAGCAGTTCTTC. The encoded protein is CASSQDAGTYNEQFF.

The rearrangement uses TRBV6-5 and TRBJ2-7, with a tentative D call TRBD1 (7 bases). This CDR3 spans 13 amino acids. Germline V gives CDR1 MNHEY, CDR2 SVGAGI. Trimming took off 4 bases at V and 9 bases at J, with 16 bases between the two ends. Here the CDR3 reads CASSFQQGGVQYF. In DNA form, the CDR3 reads TGTGCCAGCAGTTTCCAGCAGGGGGGTGTGCAGTACTTC.

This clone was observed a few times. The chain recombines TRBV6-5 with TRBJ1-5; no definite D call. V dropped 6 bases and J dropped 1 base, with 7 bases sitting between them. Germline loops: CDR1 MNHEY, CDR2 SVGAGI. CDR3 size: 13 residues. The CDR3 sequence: CASRDGSNQPQHF. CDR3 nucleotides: TGTGCCAGCAGGGACGGGAGCAATCAGCCCCAGCATTTT.

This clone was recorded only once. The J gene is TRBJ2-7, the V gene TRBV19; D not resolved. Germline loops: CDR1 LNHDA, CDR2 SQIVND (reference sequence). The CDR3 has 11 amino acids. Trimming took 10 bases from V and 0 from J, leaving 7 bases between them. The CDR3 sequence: CATVPSYEQYF. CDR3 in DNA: TGTGCCACCGTTCCCTCCTACGAGCAGTACTTC.

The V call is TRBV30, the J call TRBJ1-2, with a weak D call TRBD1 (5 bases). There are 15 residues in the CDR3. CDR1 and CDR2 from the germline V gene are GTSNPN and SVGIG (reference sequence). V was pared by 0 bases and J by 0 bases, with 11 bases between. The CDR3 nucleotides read TGTGCCTGGAGTGTACGCAGGGATACTAACTATGGCTACACCTTC. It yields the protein CAWSVRRDTNYGYTF.

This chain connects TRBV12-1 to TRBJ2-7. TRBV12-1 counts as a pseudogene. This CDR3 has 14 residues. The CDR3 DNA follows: TGTGCCAGCAGCTTTATGGGGACCTCTCGTGAGCAGTACTTC. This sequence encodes CASSFMGTSREQYF.

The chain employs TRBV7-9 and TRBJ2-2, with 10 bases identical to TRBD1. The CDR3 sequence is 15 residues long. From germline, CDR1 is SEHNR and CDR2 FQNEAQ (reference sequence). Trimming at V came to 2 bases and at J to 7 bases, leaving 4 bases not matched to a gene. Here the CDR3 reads CASSLPGQGNGELFF. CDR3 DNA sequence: TGTGCCAGCAGCTTACCGGGACAGGGGAACGGGGAGCTGTTTTTT. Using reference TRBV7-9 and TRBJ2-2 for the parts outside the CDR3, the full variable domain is DTGVSQNPRHKITKRGQNVTFRCDPISEHNRLYWYRQTLGQGPEFLTYFQNEAQLEKSRLLSDRFSAERPKGSFSTLEIQRTEQGDSAMYLCASSLPGQGNGELFFGEGSRLTVL.

CDR3 amino acids: CASSPGETQYF. CDR3 in DNA: TGTGCCAGCAGCCCCGGGGAGACCCAGTACTTC. The chain links TRBV9 to TRBJ2-5; D is uncertain. The CDR3 is 11 residues long. Trimming stripped 4 bases from V and 5 bases from J, with 6 bases between. Germline CDR1 is SGDLS and CDR2 is YYNGEE.

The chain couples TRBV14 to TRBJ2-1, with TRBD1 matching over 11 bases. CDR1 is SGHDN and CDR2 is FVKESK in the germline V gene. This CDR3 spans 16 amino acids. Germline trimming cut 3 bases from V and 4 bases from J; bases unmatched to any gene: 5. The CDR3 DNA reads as TGTGCCAGCAGCCACTCTGGACAGGGGGCGTACAATGAGCAGTTCTTC. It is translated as CASSHSGQGAYNEQFF.

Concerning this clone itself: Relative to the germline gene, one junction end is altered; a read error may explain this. This CDR3 reads CASSLGTGARNIQYF. CDR3 DNA sequence: TGTGCCAGCAGCTTGGGGACAGGGGCCAGAAACATTCAGTACTTC. The chain joins TRBV5-4 to TRBJ2-4; 9 positions agree with TRBD1. The CDR3 has 15 amino acids. Germline loops: CDR1 SGHNT, CDR2 YYREEE (reference sequence). Based on the CDR3 plus reference TRBV5-4 and TRBJ2-4, the full variable domain is ETGVTQSPTHLIKTRGQQVTLRCSSQSGHNTVSWYQQALGQGPQFIFQYYREEENGRGNFPPRFSGLQFPNYSSELNVNALELDDSALYLCASSLGTGARNIQYFGAGTRLSVL.

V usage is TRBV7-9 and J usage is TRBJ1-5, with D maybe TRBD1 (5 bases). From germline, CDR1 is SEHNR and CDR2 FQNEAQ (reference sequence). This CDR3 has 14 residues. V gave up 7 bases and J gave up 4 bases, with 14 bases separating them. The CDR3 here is CASTPSGGNQPQHF. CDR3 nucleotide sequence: TGTGCCAGCACCCCAAGCGGGGGAAATCAGCCCCAGCATTTT.

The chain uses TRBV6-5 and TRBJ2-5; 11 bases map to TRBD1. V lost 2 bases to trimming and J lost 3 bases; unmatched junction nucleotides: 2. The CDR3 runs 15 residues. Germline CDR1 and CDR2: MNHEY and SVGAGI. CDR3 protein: CASSYGDRGKETQYF. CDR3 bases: TGTGCCAGCAGTTACGGGGACAGGGGGAAAGAGACCCAGTACTTC.

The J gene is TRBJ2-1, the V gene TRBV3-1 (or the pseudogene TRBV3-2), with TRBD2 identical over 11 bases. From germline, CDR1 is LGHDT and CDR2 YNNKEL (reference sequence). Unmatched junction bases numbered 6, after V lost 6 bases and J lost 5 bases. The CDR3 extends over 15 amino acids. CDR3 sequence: CASSTLAGGHNEQFF. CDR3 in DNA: TGTGCCAGCAGTACTCTAGCGGGGGGCCACAATGAGCAGTTCTTC.

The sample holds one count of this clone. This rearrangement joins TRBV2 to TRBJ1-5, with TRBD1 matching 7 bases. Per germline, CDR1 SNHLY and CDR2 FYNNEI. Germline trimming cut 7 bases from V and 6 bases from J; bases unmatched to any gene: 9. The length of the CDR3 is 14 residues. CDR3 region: CASTPDRVSQPQHF. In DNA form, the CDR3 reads TGTGCCAGCACCCCCGACAGGGTGAGTCAGCCCCAGCATTTT.

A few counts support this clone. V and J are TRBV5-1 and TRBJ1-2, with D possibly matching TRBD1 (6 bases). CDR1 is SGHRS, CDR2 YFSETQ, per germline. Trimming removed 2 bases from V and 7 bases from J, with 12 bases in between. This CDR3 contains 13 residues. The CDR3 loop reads CASSFTGYAGYTF. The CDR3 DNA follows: TGCGCCAGCAGCTTTACAGGGTACGCTGGCTACACCTTC.

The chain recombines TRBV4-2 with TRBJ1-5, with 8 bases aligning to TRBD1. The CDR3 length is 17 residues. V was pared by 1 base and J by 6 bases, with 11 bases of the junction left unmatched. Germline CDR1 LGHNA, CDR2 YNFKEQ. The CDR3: CASSQGTGTGGGQPQHF. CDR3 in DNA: TGTGCCAGCAGCCAAGGGACCGGGACAGGAGGCGGTCAGCCCCAGCATTTT.

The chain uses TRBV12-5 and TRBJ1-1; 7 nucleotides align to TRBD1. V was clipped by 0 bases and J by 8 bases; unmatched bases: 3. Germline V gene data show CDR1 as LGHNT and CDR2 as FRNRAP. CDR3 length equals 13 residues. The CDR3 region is CASGLVPGGEAFF. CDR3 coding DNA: TGTGCTAGTGGTTTGGTACCAGGGGGGGAAGCTTTCTTT.